This record covers a single TCR beta chain. Its target is not known. Germline and junction disagree at one end, which may indicate a read error. This sample was taken from a study of CD8 T cells in Susac syndrome. TCR beta sequences were obtained from blood CD8+ and CD4+ T cells. The RNA input was roughly 0.45 to 1 ug, and it was reverse transcribed with random hexamers. Amplification of TCR beta CDR3 spanned 54 Vbeta and 13 Jbeta via immunoSEQ multiplex PCR. MiXCR, run by TCRdb on the immunoSEQ multiplex PCR reads, gives a single entry per CDR3 protein. The sample has more than 100,000 distinct CDR3 sequences; 85% to 95% are singletons. Study results and limitations: In total CD8+ repertoires, roughly 16 Susac-specific public clones were found, and CD8+ TEMRA repertoires had about five. Peak Susac CD8+ clonal expansion occurred in TEMRA cells and active patients.

Sequencing used CD8+ T cells from PBMCs. This TCR derives from a human donor with Susac syndrome.

CDR3 region: CSVESTGTGHF. CDR3 DNA sequence: TGCAGCGTTGAATCAACCGGGACAGGGCACTTC. V and J are TRBV29-1 and TRBJ1-2; 9 positions agree with TRBD1. Germline V gives CDR1 SQVTM, CDR2 ANQGSEA. This CDR3 comprises 11 residues.